A selection of T cell receptor beta chains follows, all from one sample in a study of PD-L1 blockade in urothelial cancer. TCRdb's table, derived via immunoSEQ multiplex PCR, lists solely in-frame clones and lacks some. The sample holds tens of thousands of clones, around 84% seen once. Sequencing used PBMCs, obtained around atezolizumab (anti-PD-L1) treatment. The source of these receptors is a man in his 60s with urothelial cancer. Each CDR3 is given with its conserved first and last residue. D genes are given only for firm matches. Size tells how often a clone was seen (once, few, many) or the class of an expanded clone, and some rows leave it out.

clone size	D gene	V gene	J gene	CDR3 DNA	CDR3 protein
.	TRBD1	TRBV30	TRBJ1-5	TGTGCCTGGAGTGCTCGACAGGGAAGCAATCAGCCCCAGCATTTT	CAWSARQGSNQPQHF
once	TRBD1	TRBV4-2	TRBJ1-4	TGTGCCAGCAGCCAAGATCCAGACTTTACAGGGGTTTCTGAAAAACTGTTTTTT	CASSQDPDFTGVSEKLFF
.	.	TRBV5-1	TRBJ2-2	TGCGCCAGCAGCTTTCGGGGGTCCAACGCCGGGGAGCTGTTTTTT	CASSFRGSNAGELFF
.	TRBD1	TRBV6-5	TRBJ2-7	TGTGCCAGCAGCCCCGGGACAGGGCGCGAGCAGTACTTC	CASSPGTGREQYF
.	.	TRBV5-6	TRBJ1-6	TGTGCCAGCAGCTTGTTTCTCGATTCACCCCTCCACTTT	CASSLFLDSPLHF
.	.	TRBV27	TRBJ2-7	TGTGCCAGCAGTTGGGGCTCGTACTACGAGCAGTACTTC	CASSWGSYYEQYF
.	.	TRBV2	TRBJ1-5	TGTGCCAGCAGTGAAGCAGTGACAAATCAGCCCCAGCATTTT	CASSEAVTNQPQHF
.	.	TRBV5-8	TRBJ2-7	TGTGCCAGCAGCCCAACGGGGGGCCTAAACGAGCAGTACTTC	CASSPTGGLNEQYF
.	TRBD1	TRBV19	TRBJ2-1	TGTGCCAGTAGTGGGTGGGGACAGGGGGTTGAGCAGTTCTTC	CASSGWGQGVEQFF
.	TRBD2	TRBV7-9	TRBJ2-3	TGTGCCAGCAGCTCAGCGGGAGGGTACCCAGATACGCAGTATTTT	CASSSAGGYPDTQYF
.	.	TRBV6-5	TRBJ1-4	TGTGCCAGCAGTTATGTCGGGGGGGCGGGTGAAAAACTGTTTTTT	CASSYVGGAGEKLFF
.	TRBD1	TRBV4-1	TRBJ2-7	TGCGCCAGCAGCCAAGATATGGCGGGACAGGGATACTCCTACGAGCAGTACTTC	CASSQDMAGQGYSYEQYF
.	TRBD1	TRBV7-2	TRBJ1-4	TGTGCCAGCAGCCTGACAGGGTTAGGAAATGAAAAACTGTTTTTT	CASSLTGLGNEKLFF
.	.	TRBV6-1	TRBJ2-7	TGTGCCAGCAGTGAAGCCCGGGGAACCTACGAGCAGTACTTC	CASSEARGTYEQYF
.	.	TRBV4-1	TRBJ2-7	TGCGCCAGCAGCCAAGATAAGACGGGGGTCTACGAGCAGTACTTC	CASSQDKTGVYEQYF
.	.	TRBV14	TRBJ1-2	TGTGCCAGCAGCCCGGGAACAGGGTATGGCTACACCTTC	CASSPGTGYGYTF
.	.	TRBV28	TRBJ2-1	TGTGCCAGCAGATCGACAGGAAGCTCCTACAATGAGCAGTTCTTC	CASRSTGSSYNEQFF
.	.	TRBV19	TRBJ2-5	TGTGCCAGTAGTATAGATGGTGCAGGAGGGGAGACCCAGTACTTC	CASSIDGAGGETQYF
.	.	TRBV9	TRBJ2-3	TGTGCCAGTTCTCACCTGGACAGTTTAGCAGATACGCAGTATTTT	CASSHLDSLADTQYF
.	.	TRBV7-2	TRBJ2-7	TGTGCCAGCAGCTTAGTTGCGGAATCCTACGAGCAGTACTTC	CASSLVAESYEQYF
few	.	TRBV19	TRBJ1-1	TGTGCCAGTAGTATTCGGGGATCAGGAGCTTTCTTT	CASSIRGSGAFF
.	.	TRBV6-5	TRBJ2-7	TGTGCCAGCAGTTACGACAGAGACTACGAGCAGTACTTC	CASSYDRDYEQYF
.	TRBD2	TRBV5-4	TRBJ2-5	TGTGCCAGCAGCTTGTCGGGGGGAAGGGAGACCCAGTACTTC	CASSLSGGRETQYF
.	.	TRBV6-5	TRBJ2-3	TGTGCCAGCAGTTATGGAGGGGGGGCCCGAGATACGCAGTATTTT	CASSYGGGARDTQYF
few	.	TRBV29-1	TRBJ2-7	TGCAGCGTTGGAATGGCTAGTGGCTACGAGCAGTACTTC	CSVGMASGYEQYF